This T cell receptor (beta chain) emerged from a study of T-cell reconstitution after alpha-beta-depleted transplantation in children. The CDR3 sequence is 15 residues long. CDR1 is DFQATT, CDR2 SNEGSKA, per germline (reference sequence). V lost 0 bases and J lost 5, with 14 bases in between. It was with unique molecular identifiers that the TCRbeta library was prepared. TCRdb passed the PCR reads through MiXCR, listing each CDR3 protein once. The sample yields about 16,000 distinct CDR3 sequences, about 7.7% seen once. This clonotype was recorded at least ten times. The TCR was taken from a boy less than two years old who had a stem cell transplant for Wiskott-Aldrich syndrome, so the T cells may come from the graft donor. This chain connects TRBV20-1 to TRBJ2-4; perhaps TRBD1 as D (6 bases). Here the sequenced sample was PBMCs, mostly from graft donor cells, taken 60 days after TCRalphabeta/CD19-depleted stem cell transplant. CDR3 amino acids: CSARDPLDSENIQYF. DNA for the CDR3: TGCAGTGCTAGAGACCCGCTGGACAGCGAAAACATTCAGTACTTC.